One and the same sample provided the 16 T cell receptor beta chains below, sequenced in a study of cytomegalovirus exposure and HLA in healthy donors. Libraries were prepared by immunoSEQ multiplex PCR; TCRdb keeps only in-frame clonotypes and omits some of them. The sample includes about 97,000 clones, 85% to 95% of them seen just once. The sequencing sample was made of PBMCs. These receptors all come from a woman aged 18-29 years in good health and CMV-seronegative.

This chain uses TRBV27 with TRBJ1-1; TRBD1 matches at 12 bases. From germline, CDR1 is MNHEY and CDR2 SMNVEV (reference sequence). J lost 6 bases, V lost 5 bases, and 7 bases had no gene match. The CDR3 runs to 15 residues. CDR3 loop: CASSPPGQGASEAFF. CDR3 sequence (DNA): TGTGCCAGCAGTCCACCGGGACAGGGGGCTTCTGAAGCTTTCTTT.

The V and J genes are TRBV7-9 and TRBJ2-7; 8 positions match TRBD1. After removal of 5 bases from V and 4 bases from J, the junction contained 1 base not matched to a gene. The CDR3 length is 12 residues. The germline CDR1 and CDR2 sequences are SEHNR and FQNEAQ (reference sequence). In DNA, the CDR3 is TGTGCCAGCAGCCGGACAGGGTACGAGCAGTACTTC. It specifies CASSRTGYEQYF.

The chain employs TRBV9 and TRBJ2-3, with 8 bases lining up with TRBD2. J was trimmed by 2 bases and V by 2 bases; bases with no gene match: 13. The length of the CDR3 is 18 residues. Germline V gene data show CDR1 as SGDLS and CDR2 as YYNGEE. The CDR3 loop reads CASSVAGGEGGLTDTQYF. Here the CDR3 DNA reads TGTGCCAGCAGCGTTGCGGGAGGAGAGGGTGGGCTCACAGATACGCAGTATTTT.

The chain is built from TRBV4-2 and TRBJ2-4, with 8 bases matching TRBD2. CDR1 and CDR2 from the germline V gene are LGHNA and YNFKEQ. The CDR3 sequence is 15 residues long. The junction had 6 bases not matched to a gene; V was cut back by 1 base and J by 7 bases. CDR3 sequence (DNA): TGTGCCAGCAGCCAAGCCCCGGGGGGGACCAACATTCAGTACTTC. As protein: CASSQAPGGTNIQYF.

CDR3 in amino acids: CASSLWADSNQPQHF. In DNA form, the CDR3 reads TGTGCCAGCAGTTTATGGGCAGATAGCAATCAGCCCCAGCATTTT. The chain is built from TRBV28 and TRBJ1-5; D remains unclear. Germline V gives CDR1 MDHEN, CDR2 SYDVKM. With 0 bases removed from V and 0 bases from J, the gap between germline ends came to 6 bases. The CDR3 spans 15 residues.

This clone has just one count. The chain joins TRBV6-1 to TRBJ2-4, with 14 positions matching TRBD2. Germline V CDR1 and CDR2: MNHNS, SASEGT. The CDR3 consists of 16 residues. The junction had 3 bases not matched to a gene; V was cut back by 1 base and J by 7 bases. The CDR3 is CASSEGGLAGVNIQYF. The CDR3 region has the DNA TGTGCCAGCAGTGAAGGGGGACTAGCGGGAGTGAACATTCAGTACTTC.

The rearrangement joins TRBV9 to TRBJ1-2; a weak D match, TRBD1 (5 bases). The CDR3 contains 12 residues. Germline CDR1 reads SGDLS; CDR2 reads YYNGEE. The V gene lost 3 bases and the J gene lost 3 bases, with 6 bases spanning the gap. This chain's CDR3 is CASSAQDYGYTF. The CDR3 DNA reads as TGTGCCAGCAGCGCACAGGACTATGGCTACACCTTC.

V is TRBV7-2 and J is TRBJ2-7; D remains unclear. Germline V gene data show CDR1 as SGHTA and CDR2 as FQGNSA. CDR3 length equals 12 residues. Trimming removed 2 bases from V and 3 bases from J, with 5 bases in between. The chain's CDR3 is CASSLTDYEQYF. CDR3 coding DNA: TGTGCCAGCAGCTTAACAGACTACGAGCAGTACTTC. The whole variable domain, remainder taken from reference TRBV7-2 and TRBJ2-7, is GAGVSQSPSNKVTEKGKDVELRCDPISGHTALYWYRQSLGQGLEFLIYFQGNSAPDKSGLPSDRFSAERTGGSVSTLTIQRTQQEDSAVYLCASSLTDYEQYFGPGTRLTVT.

The chain recombines TRBV4-3 with TRBJ1-3; D not certain. Deletions cut 0 bases from V and 4 bases from J, with 7 bases between. CDR3 length: 14 residues. Germline V lookup: CDR1 LGHNA, CDR2 YSLEER. CDR3 loop: CASSQETKGNTIYF. CDR3 coding DNA: TGCGCCAGCAGCCAAGAGACAAAAGGAAACACCATATATTTT.

The chain recombines TRBV10-1 with TRBJ1-2; D is uncertain. V lost 2 bases to trimming and J lost 4 bases, with 11 bases between them. This CDR3 region has 14 residues. CDR1 and CDR2 (germline): WNHNN, SYGVQD (reference sequence). CDR3: CASSEGGIPYGYTF. DNA of the CDR3: TGCGCCAGCAGTGAGGGAGGAATACCCTATGGCTACACCTTC.

This clone showed up just once. The V and J genes are TRBV30 and TRBJ2-2; possibly TRBD1 for D (6 bases). The CDR3 extends over 14 amino acids. The V end was cut by 7 bases, the J end by 0 bases, with 12 bases between. Per the germline V gene, CDR1 is GTSNPN and CDR2 is SVGIG (reference sequence). The CDR3 DNA follows: TGTGCCTCGATACAGGGTTCGAACACCGGGGAGCTGTTTTTT. It codes for CASIQGSNTGELFF.

The rearrangement links TRBV5-1 to TRBJ1-3, with unresolved D. Between the trimmed V and J ends, which lost 1 base and 1 base, there was a span of 6 bases. The CDR3 is 14 residues long. In germline, CDR1 is SGHRS, CDR2 YFSETQ. CDR3 region: CASSLSDSGNTIYF. CDR3 nucleotide sequence: TGCGCCAGCAGCTTGTCAGATTCTGGAAACACCATATATTTT.

The chain combines TRBV6-6 with TRBJ1-4, with TRBD1 as a possible D gene (6 bases). V dropped 5 bases and J dropped 0 bases, with 10 bases sitting between them. The CDR3 has 15 amino acids. CDR1 and CDR2 from the germline V gene are MNHNY and SVGAGI (reference sequence). The CDR3 DNA follows: TGTGCCAGCAGTCGCGGACAGTCAACTAATGAAAAACTGTTTTTT. Translated: CASSRGQSTNEKLFF.

The chain couples TRBV2 to TRBJ2-3, with a weak D call TRBD2 (7 bases). Between the trimmed V and J ends, which lost 6 bases and 4 bases, there was a span of 20 bases. Germline CDR1 reads SNHLY; CDR2 reads FYNNEI. The CDR3 runs 16 residues. The CDR3 nucleotides are TGTGCCAGCAGGACCAGTTGGGGGGGCGGGGCAGATACGCAGTATTTT. Its protein product is CASRTSWGGGADTQYF. The full variable domain, its missing parts supplied by reference TRBV2 and TRBJ2-3, is EPEVTQTPSHQVTQMGQEVILRCVPISNHLYFYWYRQILGQKVEFLVSFYNNEISEKSEIFDDQFSVERPDGSNFTLKIRSTKLEDSAMYFCASRTSWGGGADTQYFGPGTRLTVL.

This clone was picked up one time. The chain employs TRBV5-4 and TRBJ2-1; the match to TRBD2 covers 10 bases. The CDR3 runs 18 residues. J was trimmed by 6 bases and V by 0 bases; bases with no gene match: 12. CDR1 and CDR2 (germline): SGHNT, YYREEE (reference sequence). The DNA of the CDR3 is TGTGCCAGCAGCTTGGAATTAGCGGGAGGTATTGGGGGCAATGAGCAGTTCTTC. Its translation is CASSLELAGGIGGNEQFF.

This chain connects TRBV27 to TRBJ2-2, with TRBD1 matching 9 bases. CDR1 MNHEY and CDR2 SMNVEV come from the germline V gene (reference sequence). Unmatched junction bases numbered 4, after V lost 6 bases and J lost 8 bases. The CDR3 sequence is 13 residues long. CDR3 region: CASRDRGLGELFF. CDR3 nucleotide sequence: TGTGCCAGCAGGGACAGGGGTTTGGGGGAGCTGTTTTTT.